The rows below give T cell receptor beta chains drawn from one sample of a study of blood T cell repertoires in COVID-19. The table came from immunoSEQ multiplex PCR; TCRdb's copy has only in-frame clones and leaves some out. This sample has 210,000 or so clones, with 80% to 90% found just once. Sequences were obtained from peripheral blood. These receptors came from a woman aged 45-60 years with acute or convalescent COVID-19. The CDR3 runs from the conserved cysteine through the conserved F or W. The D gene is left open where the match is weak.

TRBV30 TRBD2 CAWSDLAGPGVTQYF
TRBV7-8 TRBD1 CASSLEDRGKWDF
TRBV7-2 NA CASSLAGVSPLHF
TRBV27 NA CASSLREGTEAFF
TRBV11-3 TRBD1 CASSSGTVMNTEAFF
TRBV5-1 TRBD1 CASSPDRGRRNTEAFF
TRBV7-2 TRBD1 CASRKGQPYNSPLHF
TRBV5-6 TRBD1 CASSETGAGNQPQHF
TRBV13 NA CASSSDNHSPLHF
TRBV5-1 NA CASSLEGAGANVLTF
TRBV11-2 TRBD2 CASSSLAGGQVQAFF
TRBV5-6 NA CASSLATRISYEQYF